The 12 T cell receptor beta chains below all came from one sample that was sequenced in a study of blood T cell repertoires in COVID-19. This table comes from immunoSEQ multiplex PCR, and its TCRdb copy is limited to in-frame clones, with some not included. The sample lists 140,000 to 150,000 clones; approximately 80% were seen once. Sequencing input: peripheral blood. These receptors came from a man aged 55 to 69 with active or convalescent COVID-19.

V and J are TRBV11-2 and TRBJ1-1, with a possible D match to TRBD1 (6 bases). CDR1 is SGHAT and CDR2 is FQNNGV in the germline V gene. Trimming stripped 1 base from V and 7 bases from J, with 10 bases between. This CDR3 comprises 13 residues. CDR3: CASSLGTEFEAFF. The CDR3 nucleotides read TGTGCCAGCAGCTTAGGGACAGAGTTTGAAGCTTTCTTT.

J is TRBJ2-1 and V is TRBV5-3, with D possibly being TRBD1 (6 bases). TRBV5-3 is known as an ORF, though its function is uncertain. V lost 7 bases to trimming and J lost 5 bases, with 13 bases between them. The CDR3 extends over 13 amino acids. The CDR3 loop is CARPGTFDNEQFF. The DNA for the CDR3 is TGTGCCAGACCCGGGACATTTGACAATGAGCAGTTCTTC.

The gene calls are TRBV7-2 and TRBJ2-1, with TRBD2 matching 7 bases. Germline V CDR1 and CDR2: SGHTA, FQGNSA. The CDR3 has 12 amino acids. V was clipped by 6 bases and J by 13 bases; unmatched bases: 9. The chain's CDR3 is CASSTTLADQFF. The CDR3, as DNA: TGTGCCAGCAGTACAACTCTAGCGGACCAGTTCTTC.

The V gene is TRBV14, the J gene TRBJ1-2, with D hard to call. Germline-derived CDR1 and CDR2 are SGHDN and FVKESK. Between the trimmed V and J ends, which lost 11 bases and 4 bases, there was a span of 20 bases. The CDR3 totals 14 residues. This chain's CDR3 is CAGTRLLSPYGYTF. For the CDR3, the DNA is TGTGCCGGAACCAGACTCCTGTCCCCCTATGGCTACACCTTC.

J is TRBJ2-7 and V is TRBV5-1; D may be TRBD2 (7 bases). The V gene's germline CDR1 is SGHRS and CDR2 YFSETQ. This CDR3 spans 15 amino acids. V lost 6 bases, J lost 7 bases, and 23 bases lay in between. The CDR3 DNA reads TGCGCCAGCACACCAAGGGAGGGGGGCCAAGGGGAGCAGTACTTC. It yields the protein CASTPREGGQGEQYF.

The J gene is TRBJ2-7, the V gene TRBV5-4; 11 bases fit TRBD1. The CDR3 has 16 amino acids. From germline, CDR1 is SGHNT and CDR2 YYREEE (reference sequence). V shed 1 base and J 2 bases; nucleotides not matched to a gene: 5. The CDR3 protein is CASSLKLGQGAYEQYF. The CDR3 DNA is TGTGCCAGCAGCTTGAAATTGGGACAGGGGGCCTACGAGCAGTACTTC.

The chain uses TRBV5-1 and TRBJ2-1, with D maybe TRBD2 (6 bases). Trimming took off 5 bases at V and 5 bases at J, with 14 bases between the two ends. The CDR3 length is 14 residues. The germline V gene has CDR1 SGHRS and CDR2 YFSETQ. CDR3 in DNA: TGCGCCAGCAGTGAGGGTAGCGGAAACAATGAGCAGTTCTTC. Its protein is CASSEGSGNNEQFF.

The rearrangement links TRBV18 to TRBJ2-1; 14 positions agree with TRBD2. V dropped 6 bases and J dropped 10; count of bases not matched to a gene: 11. CDR3 length equals 16 residues. CDR1 KGHSH and CDR2 LQKENI come from the germline V gene. CDR3 in amino acids: CASSLYGTSGSAEQFF. The CDR3 nucleotides are TGTGCCAGCTCTCTGTATGGGACTAGCGGGAGCGCGGAGCAGTTCTTC. The full variable domain, rest sourced from reference TRBV18 and TRBJ2-1, is NAGVMQNPRHLVRRRGQEARLRCSPMKGHSHVYWYRQLPEEGLKFMVYLQKENIIDESGMPKERFSAEFPKEGPSILRIQQVVRGDSAAYFCASSLYGTSGSAEQFFGPGTRLTVL.

The chain has TRBV4-2 and TRBJ1-2; maybe TRBD1 (6 bases). CDR3 length: 15 residues. Trimming stripped 4 bases from V and 0 bases from J, with 12 bases between. Per the germline V gene, CDR1 is LGHNA and CDR2 is YNFKEQ. The CDR3 DNA reads as TGTGCCAGCAGCCCAGAGGGACAAGCTAACTATGGCTACACCTTC. Protein product: CASSPEGQANYGYTF.

This clone was observed a few times. The J gene is TRBJ2-7, the V gene TRBV10-3, with D perhaps TRBD2 (5 bases). Germline V lookup: CDR1 ENHRY, CDR2 SYGVKD. This CDR3 is built from 12 residues. V was cut by 4 bases and J by 5 bases, with 9 bases left in between. CDR3 amino acids: CAISVAGDEQYF. In DNA form, the CDR3 reads TGTGCCATCAGTGTAGCCGGGGACGAGCAGTACTTC.

The J gene is TRBJ1-2, the V gene TRBV9, with D tentatively TRBD1 (6 bases). The CDR3 is 13 residues long. Germline values: CDR1 SGDLS, CDR2 YYNGEE. V shed 4 bases and J shed 8 bases, with 15 bases lying between them. The CDR3 is CASSPGGADGYTF. CDR3 bases: TGTGCCAGCAGCCCCGGGGGGGCCGACGGCTACACCTTC.

The J gene is TRBJ1-2, the V gene TRBV6-6; D not resolved. Trimming cost V 5 bases and J 5 bases, with 9 bases left between them. The CDR3 consists of 12 residues. Germline V gene data show CDR1 as MNHNY and CDR2 as SVGAGI (reference sequence). The CDR3 loop is CASSPQEYGYTF. CDR3 DNA sequence: TGTGCCAGCAGTCCCCAGGAATATGGCTACACCTTC.